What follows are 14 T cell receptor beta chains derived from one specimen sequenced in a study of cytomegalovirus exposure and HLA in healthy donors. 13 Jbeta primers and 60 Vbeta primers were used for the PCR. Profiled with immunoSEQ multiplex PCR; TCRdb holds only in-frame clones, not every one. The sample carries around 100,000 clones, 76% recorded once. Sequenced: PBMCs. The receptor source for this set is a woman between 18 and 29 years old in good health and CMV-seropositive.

The CDR3 DNA reads as TGCAGCGTAACTACGCCGGGACACGGATACAATGAGCAGTTCTTC. Protein: CSVTTPGHGYNEQFF. V gene TRBV29-1 combines with J gene TRBJ2-1; possible D gene TRBD1, 6 bases. The germline V gene has CDR1 SQVTM and CDR2 ANQGSEA. The CDR3 is made up of 15 amino acids. V was cut by 6 bases and J by 4 bases, with 19 bases left in between.

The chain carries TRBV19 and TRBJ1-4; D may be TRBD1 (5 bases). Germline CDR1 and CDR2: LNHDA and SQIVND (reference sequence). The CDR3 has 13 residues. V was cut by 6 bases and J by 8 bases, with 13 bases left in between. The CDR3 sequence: CASRVGGYEKLFF. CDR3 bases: TGTGCCAGTAGAGTGGGGGGTTACGAAAAACTGTTTTTT.

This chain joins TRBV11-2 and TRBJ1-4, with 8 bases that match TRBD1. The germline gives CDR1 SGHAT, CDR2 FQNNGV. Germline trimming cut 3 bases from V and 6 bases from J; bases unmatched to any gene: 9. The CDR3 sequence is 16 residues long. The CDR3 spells CASSFLPRGRHEKLFF. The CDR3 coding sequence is TGTGCCAGCAGCTTCCTCCCCAGGGGGCGCCATGAAAAACTGTTTTTT.

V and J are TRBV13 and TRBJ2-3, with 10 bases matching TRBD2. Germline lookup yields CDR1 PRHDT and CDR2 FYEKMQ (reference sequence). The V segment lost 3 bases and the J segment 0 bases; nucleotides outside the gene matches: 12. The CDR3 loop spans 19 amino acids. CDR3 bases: TGTGCCAGCAGCTTCTCTCTAGCGGGGGTTTCTCGAAGCACAGATACGCAGTATTTT. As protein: CASSFSLAGVSRSTDTQYF.

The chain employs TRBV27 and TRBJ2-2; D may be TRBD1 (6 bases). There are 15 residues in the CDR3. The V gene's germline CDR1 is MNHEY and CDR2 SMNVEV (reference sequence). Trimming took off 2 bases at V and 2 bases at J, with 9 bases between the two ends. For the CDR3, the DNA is TGTGCCAGCAGTTTAGACAGGTCCAACACCGGGGAGCTGTTTTTT. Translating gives CASSLDRSNTGELFF.

The CDR3 nucleotides read TGTGCCTGGAGTGTACACAGGGGTGGCAATCAGCCCCAGCATTTT. Encoded protein: CAWSVHRGGNQPQHF. The gene calls are TRBV30 and TRBJ1-5; 7 nucleotides match TRBD1. The CDR3 extends over 15 amino acids. Germline V gene lookup returns CDR1 GTSNPN and CDR2 SVGIG (reference sequence). The trim removed 0 bases at V and 2 bases at J, leaving 4 bases unmatched.

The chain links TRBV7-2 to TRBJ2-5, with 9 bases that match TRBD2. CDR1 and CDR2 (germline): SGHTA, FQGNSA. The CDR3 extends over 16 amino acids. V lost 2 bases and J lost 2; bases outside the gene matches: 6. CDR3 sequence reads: CASSLSGLAGQETQYF. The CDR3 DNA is TGTGCCAGCAGCTTATCAGGGCTAGCGGGGCAAGAGACCCAGTACTTC.

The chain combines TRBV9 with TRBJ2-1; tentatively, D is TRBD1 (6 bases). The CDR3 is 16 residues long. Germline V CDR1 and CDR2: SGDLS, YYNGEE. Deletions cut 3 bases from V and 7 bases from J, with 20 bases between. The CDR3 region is CASSGPRDNVRNEQFF. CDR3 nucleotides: TGTGCCAGCAGCGGTCCCCGGGACAATGTGCGAAATGAGCAGTTCTTC. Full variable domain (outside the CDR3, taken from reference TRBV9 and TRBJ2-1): DSGVTQTPKHLITATGQRVTLRCSPRSGDLSVYWYQQSLDQGLQFLIQYYNGEERAKGNILERFSAQQFPDLHSELNLSSLELGDSALYFCASSGPRDNVRNEQFFGPGTRLTVL.

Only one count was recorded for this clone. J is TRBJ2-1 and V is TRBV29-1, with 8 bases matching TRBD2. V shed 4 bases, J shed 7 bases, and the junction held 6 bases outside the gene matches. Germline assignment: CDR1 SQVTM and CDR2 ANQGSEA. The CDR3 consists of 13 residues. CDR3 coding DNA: TGCAGCGTTGCCAGCGGGAGCAGTAATGAGCAGTTCTTC. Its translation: CSVASGSSNEQFF.

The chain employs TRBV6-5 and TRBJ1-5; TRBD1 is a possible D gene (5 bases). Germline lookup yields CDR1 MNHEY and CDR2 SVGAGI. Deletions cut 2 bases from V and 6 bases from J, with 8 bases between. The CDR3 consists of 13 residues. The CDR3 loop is CASSYRGAQPQHF. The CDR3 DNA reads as TGTGCCAGCAGTTACCGCGGGGCTCAGCCCCAGCATTTT.

The CDR3 is CASSPFLRVNEKLFF. For the CDR3, the DNA is TGTGCCAGCAGCCCCTTTCTACGGGTTAATGAAAAACTGTTTTTT. This chain uses TRBV27 with TRBJ1-4; no clear D. The V and J ends lost 6 bases and 4 bases respectively, with 15 bases between them. The CDR3 has 15 residues. Germline V gives CDR1 MNHEY, CDR2 SMNVEV (reference sequence).

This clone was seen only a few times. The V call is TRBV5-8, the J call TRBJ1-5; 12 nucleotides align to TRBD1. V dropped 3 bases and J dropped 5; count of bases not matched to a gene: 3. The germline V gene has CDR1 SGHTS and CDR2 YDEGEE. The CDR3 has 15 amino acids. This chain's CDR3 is CASSSGQGAYQPQHF. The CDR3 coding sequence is TGTGCCAGCAGCTCGGGACAGGGGGCATATCAGCCCCAGCATTTT.

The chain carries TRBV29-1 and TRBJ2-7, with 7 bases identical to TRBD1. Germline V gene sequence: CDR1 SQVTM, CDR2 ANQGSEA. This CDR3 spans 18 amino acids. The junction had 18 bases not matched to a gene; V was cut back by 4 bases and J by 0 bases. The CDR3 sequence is CSVGGGAPGPSRSYEQYF. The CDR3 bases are TGCAGCGTTGGAGGGGGCGCCCCCGGGCCCAGCCGCTCCTACGAGCAGTACTTC.

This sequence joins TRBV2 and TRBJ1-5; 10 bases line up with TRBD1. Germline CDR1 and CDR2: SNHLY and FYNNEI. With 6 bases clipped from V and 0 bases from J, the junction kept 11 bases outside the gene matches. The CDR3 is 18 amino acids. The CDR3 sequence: CASRKSGTGVYSNQPQHF. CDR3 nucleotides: TGTGCCAGCAGGAAATCCGGGACAGGGGTTTATAGCAATCAGCCCCAGCATTTT.